The 28 T cell receptor beta chains given below trace back to one sample, sequenced in a study of technical replicates of blood from several donors. Sequenced by immunoSEQ multiplex PCR; TCRdb stores in-frame clones only, minus some. The table shows 75,000 to 100,000 clones, with about 89% occurring only once. The sequencing input was T cells isolated from PBMCs. These receptors came from a human donor in good health.

The rearrangement joins TRBV28 to TRBJ2-7; D is perhaps TRBD2 (5 bases). CDR1 is MDHEN and CDR2 is SYDVKM in the germline V gene. This CDR3 has 11 residues. Here the CDR3 DNA reads TGTGTCGTTGAGGGCTCCTACGAGCAGTACTTC. Its translation: CVVEGSYEQYF.

The CDR3 protein is CASRTQGEAFF. CDR3 DNA: TGTGCCAGCAGGACACAGGGAGAAGCTTTCTTT. V gene TRBV5-6 combines with J gene TRBJ1-1; D might be TRBD1 (6 bases). From germline, CDR1 is SGHDT and CDR2 YYEEEE. The CDR3 sequence is 11 residues long. The germline V and J ends were trimmed by 5 bases and 8 bases, with 10 bases remaining between them.

This chain uses TRBV7-7 with TRBJ2-1; 8 bases match TRBD1. V was clipped by 3 bases and J by 2 bases; unmatched bases: 3. This CDR3 region has 15 residues. Germline values: CDR1 SSHAT, CDR2 FNYEAQ (reference sequence). The CDR3 sequence: CASSFGQGTYNEQFF. The CDR3 DNA follows: TGTGCCAGCAGCTTTGGACAGGGAACCTACAATGAGCAGTTCTTC.

The J gene is TRBJ1-4, the V gene TRBV11-3, with 10 bases identical to TRBD1. The trim removed 2 bases at V and 8 bases at J, leaving 5 bases unmatched. The CDR3 consists of 15 residues. CDR1 and CDR2 (germline): SGHNT, YENEEA. This CDR3 reads CASSLWTGGQEKLFF. The CDR3 DNA is TGTGCCAGCAGCTTATGGACAGGGGGTCAGGAAAAACTGTTTTTT.

The chain combines TRBV9 with TRBJ2-3, with 7 bases lining up with TRBD1. Germline loops: CDR1 SGDLS, CDR2 YYNGEE. The CDR3 is 15 residues long. J was trimmed by 2 bases and V by 3 bases; bases with no gene match: 6. CDR3 nucleotides: TGTGCCAGCAGCGGTAGGGGGCCGTACACAGATACGCAGTATTTT. The encoded protein is CASSGRGPYTDTQYF.

The chain uses TRBV6-5 and TRBJ2-5; TRBD1 matches at 8 bases. V lost 4 bases, J lost 3 bases, and 1 base stayed unmatched. There are 13 residues in the CDR3. CDR1 and CDR2 (germline): MNHEY, SVGAGI. The CDR3 sequence is CASSWTGKETQYF. CDR3 in DNA: TGTGCCAGCAGTTGGACAGGGAAAGAGACCCAGTACTTC.

The chain couples TRBV14 to TRBJ1-2, with 7 bases identical to TRBD1. The CDR3 extends over 13 amino acids. J was trimmed by 4 bases and V by 4 bases; bases with no gene match: 3. From germline, CDR1 is SGHDN and CDR2 FVKESK. The CDR3 loop reads CASSLGQLYGYTF. DNA of the CDR3: TGTGCCAGCAGCCTGGGACAGCTCTATGGCTACACCTTC.

This clone was counted only a few times. This chain connects TRBV4-1 to TRBJ1-1, with D tentatively TRBD1 (5 bases). Germline V gene data show CDR1 as MGHRA and CDR2 as YSYEKL. V was pared by 3 bases and J by 0 bases, with 26 bases between. The CDR3 totals 20 residues. The CDR3 loop is CASSHLQGLERSPMNTEAFF. Here the CDR3 DNA reads TGCGCCAGCAGCCATCTGCAGGGACTAGAAAGGAGCCCGATGAACACTGAAGCTTTCTTT.

As DNA, the CDR3 is TGTGCCAGCAGCTTAGATCTCTGGGGGCAGGACACTGAAGCTTTCTTT. The encoded protein is CASSLDLWGQDTEAFF. This chain connects TRBV11-2 to TRBJ1-1; D perhaps matches TRBD1 (6 bases). The germline CDR1 and CDR2 sequences are SGHAT and FQNNGV. The CDR3 consists of 16 residues. The germline V and J ends were trimmed by 0 bases and 3 bases, with 14 bases remaining between them.

The chain couples TRBV19 to TRBJ2-7; 9 bases agree with TRBD1. Germline CDR1 LNHDA, CDR2 SQIVND (reference sequence). The CDR3 is 15 residues long. V was pared by 4 bases and J by 0 bases, with 4 bases of the junction left unmatched. As DNA, the CDR3 is TGTGCCAGTAGTAGGGGACAGGGAAGCTCCTACGAGCAGTACTTC. Translating gives CASSRGQGSSYEQYF.

The chain recombines TRBV7-9 with TRBJ2-7, with a possible D match to TRBD1 (6 bases). The CDR3 spans 16 residues. V lost 3 bases and J 5 bases, leaving 20 bases between the germline ends. Germline V gene data show CDR1 as SEHNR and CDR2 as FQNEAQ (reference sequence). The CDR3, as DNA: TGTGCCAGCAGCTTGCCTCCGGGACACCGACGAAACGAGCAGTACTTC. Residues: CASSLPPGHRRNEQYF.

The genes are TRBV11-2 and TRBJ2-1; 10 bases are shared with TRBD2. The CDR3 totals 16 residues. CDR1 SGHAT and CDR2 FQNNGV come from the germline V gene. J gave up 7 bases and V 2 bases, and 8 bases lay outside the gene matches. DNA of the CDR3: TGTGCCAGCAGCTTAATAAGACTAGCGGGTCGAAATGAGCAGTTCTTC. This sequence encodes CASSLIRLAGRNEQFF.

The V gene is TRBV11-2, the J gene TRBJ2-2; D might be TRBD1 (5 bases). Trimming removed 2 bases from V and 6 bases from J, with 10 bases in between. The length of the CDR3 is 14 residues. Germline CDR1 and CDR2: SGHAT and FQNNGV. As DNA, the CDR3 is TGTGCCAGCAGCTTAATCCAGGGTGCCGGGGAGCTGTTTTTT. Its translation: CASSLIQGAGELFF.

This clone is a singleton in its sample. This chain connects TRBV9 to TRBJ2-1; D might be TRBD2 (6 bases). The CDR3 covers 13 residues. V lost 0 bases, J lost 7 bases, and 8 bases lay in between. From germline, CDR1 is SGDLS and CDR2 YYNGEE. CDR3 DNA sequence: TGTGCCAGCAGCGTAGTGGGACTGAATGAGCAGTTCTTC. Translation gives CASSVVGLNEQFF.

CDR3 protein: CASSEAPGQAGEAFF. DNA of the CDR3: TGTGCCAGCAGTGAAGCGCCCGGACAGGCCGGTGAAGCTTTCTTT. The chain couples TRBV6-1 to TRBJ1-1, with TRBD1 matching 7 bases. Looked up from germline, CDR1 is MNHNS and CDR2 is SASEGT. The ends lost 0 bases at V and 7 bases at J; junction bases unmatched: 8. The CDR3 totals 15 residues.

The chain combines TRBV28 with TRBJ2-7; TRBD1 matches 7 bases. Trimming removed 6 bases from V and 7 bases from J; junction bases left unmatched: 15. CDR3 length: 15 amino acids. The germline CDR1 and CDR2 sequences are MDHEN and SYDVKM. The CDR3 spells CASRRLGGEGGEQYF. Written as DNA, the CDR3 is TGTGCCAGCAGACGCCTAGGGGGCGAAGGGGGTGAGCAGTACTTC.

The V and J genes are TRBV14 and TRBJ1-2; 11 bases align to TRBD1. Germline loops: CDR1 SGHDN, CDR2 FVKESK. V lost 1 base and J lost 10; bases outside the gene matches: 8. This CDR3 contains 15 residues. The CDR3 DNA sequence: TGTGCCAGCAGCCAAGCTTTGGGACAGGGGGTTGACTACACCTTC. This encodes CASSQALGQGVDYTF.

This clone has only one observation. This sequence joins TRBV5-1 and TRBJ1-2, with TRBD1 matching over 7 bases. With 2 bases clipped from V and 2 bases from J, the junction kept 3 bases outside the gene matches. CDR3 length: 14 amino acids. CDR1 SGHRS and CDR2 YFSETQ come from the germline V gene. In nucleotides, the CDR3 is TGCGCCAGCAGCTTCGGGACAGCGAACTATGGCTACACCTTC. It encodes CASSFGTANYGYTF.

V gene TRBV9 combines with J gene TRBJ2-4; D is perhaps TRBD2 (6 bases). The CDR3 extends over 15 amino acids. V dropped 4 bases and J dropped 8 bases, with 19 bases sitting between them. CDR1 is SGDLS, CDR2 YYNGEE, per germline. In DNA form, the CDR3 reads TGTGCCAGCAGCCCGAATACTAACGCGGGATACATTCAGTACTTC. Protein sequence: CASSPNTNAGYIQYF.

V is TRBV4-1 and J is TRBJ1-4, with TRBD1 matching 9 bases. The CDR3 is made up of 15 amino acids. From germline, CDR1 is MGHRA and CDR2 YSYEKL. V lost 3 bases and J lost 5; bases outside the gene matches: 4. The CDR3 sequence: CASSHSGTGNEKLFF. The CDR3 DNA reads TGCGCCAGCAGCCACTCCGGGACAGGGAATGAAAAACTGTTTTTT.

This clone was counted a single time. The V call is TRBV2, the J call TRBJ2-5; TRBD1 is a possible D gene (6 bases). The germline gives CDR1 SNHLY, CDR2 FYNNEI. Trimming removed 8 bases at V and 1 base at J, with 14 bases between. The CDR3 is 14 residues long. The CDR3 DNA reads TGTGCCAGCGTTGTGGGACACCCCCAAGAGACCCAGTACTTC. Translating gives CASVVGHPQETQYF.

V and J are TRBV5-4 and TRBJ1-2; the match to TRBD1 covers 9 bases. J gave up 6 bases and V 6 bases, and 6 bases lay outside the gene matches. The germline V gene has CDR1 SGHNT and CDR2 YYREEE (reference sequence). The CDR3 consists of 13 residues. The CDR3 DNA sequence: TGTGCCAGCATTGTACAGGGGGCGCATGGCTACACCTTC. It codes for CASIVQGAHGYTF.

The V gene is TRBV14, the J gene TRBJ2-7; no firm D call. This CDR3 comprises 13 residues. CDR1 is SGHDN, CDR2 FVKESK, per germline. V was clipped by 1 base and J by 2 bases, with 6 bases between them. Here the CDR3 DNA reads TGTGCCAGCAGCCAAGGGGCCCCCTACGAGCAGTACTTC. Translated, it gives CASSQGAPYEQYF.

The rearrangement joins TRBV2 to TRBJ2-1; unclear D gene. V was pared by 4 bases and J by 5 bases, with 6 bases between. CDR1 is SNHLY and CDR2 is FYNNEI in the germline V gene. The length of the CDR3 is 12 residues. This CDR3 reads CASSALNNEQFF. The CDR3 DNA reads TGTGCCAGCAGTGCCCTAAACAATGAGCAGTTCTTC.

The chain links TRBV4-1 to TRBJ1-3; D remains ambiguous. Trimming shortened V by 1 base and J by 2 bases, and 12 bases separated the two germline ends. CDR3 length: 16 residues. Germline V lookup: CDR1 MGHRA, CDR2 YSYEKL. This CDR3 reads CASSQVSVVAGNTIYF. CDR3 coding DNA: TGCGCCAGCAGCCAAGTTTCGGTAGTTGCTGGAAACACCATATATTTT.

The chain couples TRBV5-8 to TRBJ2-7; 10 bases fit TRBD1. Germline-derived CDR1 and CDR2 are SGHTS and YDEGEE. J was trimmed by 6 bases and V by 4 bases; bases with no gene match: 13. CDR3 length: 16 residues. Here the CDR3 reads CASSLTTGGVVGEQYF. The CDR3, as DNA: TGTGCCAGCAGCCTGACGACAGGGGGCGTAGTAGGCGAGCAGTACTTC.

The chain uses TRBV28 and TRBJ2-3; D is possibly TRBD2 (6 bases). The CDR3 consists of 15 residues. Germline V gene sequence: CDR1 MDHEN, CDR2 SYDVKM. V dropped 3 bases and J dropped 5 bases, with 15 bases sitting between them. The DNA of the CDR3 is TGTGCCAGCAGTTTCGGGGGTTTTGTCCGAGATACGCAGTATTTT. It yields the protein CASSFGGFVRDTQYF.

The rearrangement joins TRBV7-8 to TRBJ1-2, with a tentative D call TRBD1 (6 bases). There are 15 residues in the CDR3. V was shortened by 1 base and J by 3 bases, with 12 bases between the two germline ends. Looked up from germline, CDR1 is SGHVS and CDR2 is FQNEAQ. The CDR3 nucleotides read TGTGCCAGCAGCTTAGGGGGGGGGCCCCACTATGGCTACACCTTC. Translated, it gives CASSLGGGPHYGYTF.